This T cell receptor beta chain emerged from a study of CD8+ T cells in alopecia areata. Overall study: Patients took tofacitinib for 6 to 18 months, followed by 6 drug-free months.

CDR1 is SGHTA and CDR2 is FQGNSA in the germline V gene. Trimming took off 5 bases at V and 7 bases at J, with 11 bases between the two ends. The CDR3 runs to 13 residues. Regarding treatment: oral pan-JAK inhibitor, 5-10 mg twice daily. Lesional scalp punch biopsies and peripheral blood were collected from alopecia areata patients. TCR sequencing used cDNA made by reverse transcription of extracted RNA. TCRdb keeps only in-frame clones here, not all; method: immunoSEQ multiplex PCR. Here the sample spans around 270,000 clones, nearly 60% being singletons. The chain links TRBV7-2 to TRBJ1-4; D is unclear. The source of this sequence is a human donor with alopecia areata. The sequenced sample was CD4+ T cells sorted from blood, obtained at week 24, from a patient treated with tofacitinib. For the CDR3, the DNA is TGTGCCAGCAGCCAGCTTAAGGGTGAAAAACTGTTTTTT. It codes for CASSQLKGEKLFF.